This TCR beta chain is drawn from a study of tumor-infiltrating lymphocytes in localized non-small cell lung cancer. At the level of the study: The cohort mixed smokers and never-smokers, several histologies, and some post-neoadjuvant-chemotherapy samples.

Profiling relied on immunoSEQ multiplex PCR, and the TCRdb table lists in-frame clones only, not all of them. The top ten hold 5.5% to 7% of the sample, which has around 15,000 clones, 69% seen once. The ends lost 5 bases at V and 3 bases at J; junction bases unmatched: 7. In germline, CDR1 is MNHNY, CDR2 SVGAGI (reference sequence). The CDR3 is 16 residues long. A word on this clone: What it recognizes is unknown.

Regarding the study as a whole: Tumors had more T cell infiltration than uninvolved lung, per TCRbeta sequencing and CD3 counts. Different pieces of the same tissue went to different assays, confounding technical variation with intratumor heterogeneity. No T-cell fraction difference was seen between IM1 and IM2 tumors.

The chain employs TRBV6-6 and TRBJ2-2, with 9 bases fitting TRBD1. Source material: lung tumor tissue. This receptor was taken from a human donor with non-small cell lung cancer. The CDR3 DNA sequence: TGTGCCAGCAGTCCTCCGGGACAGGGTTACACCGGGGAGCTGTTTTTT. Translation: CASSPPGQGYTGELFF.